The 31 T cell receptor beta chains below were found in one sample sequenced in a study of shared clonotypes between healthy human individuals (dated by TCRdb to 2018 to 2021). The library was made by the immunoSEQ multiplex PCR assay. The table comes from immuneACCESS by way of TCRdb, which keeps in-frame sequences with V and J called. Part of the clones is missing from these tables; in studies checked, under half for an unresolved V gene and the rest for unknown reasons. In this sample the table shows roughly 1,100,000 clones, around 74% of which occur a single time. The ten largest account for roughly 1.4% of the sample. Sequenced sample: memory CD4+ T cells sorted from blood. Taken with the paper, the label for cell subset or site translates to: CD45RA-negative fraction. The receptors were sampled from a man younger than 35 in good health.

The chain combines TRBV11-2 with TRBJ2-1; 7 bases match TRBD1. Germline assignment: CDR1 SGHAT and CDR2 FQNNGV. V trimming: 0 bases; J trimming: 4 bases; junction bases outside the gene matches: 6. CDR3 length: 16 amino acids. The CDR3 sequence is CASSLDSRGRYNEQFF. The CDR3 bases are TGTGCCAGCAGCTTAGATTCGAGGGGGCGGTACAATGAGCAGTTCTTC.

This clone was picked up many times. The CDR3 region is CASSFGQYEQYF. CDR3 DNA sequence: TGTGCCAGCAGCTTCGGACAGTACGAGCAGTACTTC. The genes are TRBV5-6 and TRBJ2-7, with D perhaps TRBD1 (6 bases). The germline V gene encodes CDR1 SGHDT and CDR2 YYEEEE. This CDR3 has 12 amino acids. V dropped 2 bases and J dropped 4 bases, with 7 bases sitting between them.

This rearrangement joins TRBV5-4 to TRBJ2-5; D may be TRBD2 (6 bases). The CDR3 has 14 residues. Looked up from germline, CDR1 is SGHNT and CDR2 is YYREEE (reference sequence). Deletions cut 4 bases from V and 2 bases from J, with 12 bases between. The CDR3 region is CASSPPGTQETQYF. CDR3 in DNA: TGTGCCAGCAGCCCGCCCGGGACTCAAGAGACCCAGTACTTC.

This chain connects TRBV30 to TRBJ1-2; the D gene is possibly TRBD1 (5 bases). The CDR3 loop spans 13 amino acids. Trimming left V 3 bases short and J 0 bases short, with 8 bases between. CDR1 is GTSNPN, CDR2 SVGIG, per germline (reference sequence). CDR3: CAWRGGANYGYTF. DNA of the CDR3: TGTGCCTGGAGGGGAGGGGCTAACTATGGCTACACCTTC.

There are a few counts of this clone. This sequence joins TRBV27 and TRBJ2-7; 9 bases line up with TRBD2. The CDR3 is 15 amino acids. V shed 3 bases and J 1 base; nucleotides not matched to a gene: 4. Per the germline V gene, CDR1 is MNHEY and CDR2 is SMNVEV (reference sequence). CDR3 coding DNA: TGTGCCAGCAGTTTTGCAGCGGGAGGTTCCTACGAGCAGTACTTC. It codes for CASSFAAGGSYEQYF.

This rearrangement joins TRBV2 to TRBJ2-7; no definite D call. Trimming left V 3 bases short and J 0 bases short, with 15 bases between. The CDR3 has 16 residues. Germline-derived CDR1 and CDR2 are SNHLY and FYNNEI. The CDR3 DNA is TGTGCCAGCAGTGAGCACCGCGAGACTTACTCCTACGAGCAGTACTTC. It codes for CASSEHRETYSYEQYF.

This chain connects TRBV15 to TRBJ1-1; D perhaps matches TRBD1 (6 bases). Germline CDR1 reads LNHNV; CDR2 reads YYDKDF (reference sequence). This CDR3 spans 14 amino acids. V lost 5 bases, J lost 5 bases, and 15 bases lay in between. The CDR3 bases are TGTGCCACCAGCTTTCCAGGGGTTTGGACTGAAGCTTTCTTT. The encoded protein is CATSFPGVWTEAFF.

Comments on this clone: At the DNA level, this CDR3 is encoded by other sequences in the same sample as well. The V gene is TRBV9, the J gene TRBJ2-3; D remains unclear. Trimming cost V 4 bases and J 2 bases, with 11 bases left between them. The CDR3 is 14 amino acids. Germline-derived CDR1 and CDR2 are SGDLS and YYNGEE. The CDR3 loop is CASSSRTNTDTQYF. CDR3 nucleotides: TGTGCCAGCAGCTCACGGACGAACACAGATACGCAGTATTTT.

The V and J genes are TRBV6-1 and TRBJ1-5; D gene unclear. Germline loops: CDR1 MNHNS, CDR2 SASEGT. Trimming removed 5 bases from V and 3 bases from J, with 14 bases in between. The CDR3 runs to 15 residues. The chain's CDR3 is CASSRIPGPNQPQHF. CDR3 sequence (DNA): TGTGCCAGCAGTCGGATACCCGGACCCAATCAGCCCCAGCATTTT.

V and J are TRBV5-1 and TRBJ2-3; D may be TRBD2 (5 bases). Germline values: CDR1 SGHRS, CDR2 YFSETQ. The CDR3 extends over 17 amino acids. The V and J ends lost 2 bases and 1 base respectively, with 17 bases between them. The CDR3 sequence: CASSLLPPRGGTDTQYF. The CDR3 coding sequence is TGCGCCAGCAGCTTACTACCCCCCCGGGGAGGCACAGATACGCAGTATTTT.

CDR3 region: CASTWLDRDRGHRKAYEQYF. In DNA, the CDR3 is TGTGCCAGTACATGGTTGGACCGGGACAGGGGTCACCGGAAAGCCTACGAGCAGTACTTC. This chain joins TRBV19 and TRBJ2-7; the match to TRBD1 covers 10 bases. The CDR3 is 20 amino acids. CDR1 and CDR2 (germline): LNHDA, SQIVND (reference sequence). V lost 7 bases and J lost 2; bases outside the gene matches: 23.

The V call is TRBV7-8, the J call TRBJ1-5; no clear D. This CDR3 is 15 amino acids long. Trimming stripped 4 bases from V and 0 bases from J, with 10 bases between. In germline, CDR1 is SGHVS, CDR2 FQNEAQ. Written as DNA, the CDR3 is TGTGCCAGCAGCTCCTTTAGGGATAGCAATCAGCCCCAGCATTTT. This gives the protein CASSSFRDSNQPQHF.

The V and J genes are TRBV10-2 and TRBJ1-2, with D unresolved. This CDR3 spans 14 amino acids. The V gene lost 3 bases and the J gene lost 3 bases, with 11 bases spanning the gap. CDR1 is WSHSY, CDR2 SAAADI, per germline. The CDR3 nucleotides read TGCGCCAGCAGTGATAAGGTTGCGGACTATGGCTACACCTTC. Translation: CASSDKVADYGYTF.

This clone was recorded many times. The chain carries TRBV5-4 and TRBJ1-3, with D possibly being TRBD1 (5 bases). Per germline, CDR1 SGHNT and CDR2 YYREEE (reference sequence). V was pared by 4 bases and J by 2 bases, with 16 bases between. This CDR3 region has 16 residues. As DNA, the CDR3 is TGTGCCAGCAGCGCCGTTGAGGGGCGAACTGGAAACACCATATATTTT. Translated, it gives CASSAVEGRTGNTIYF.

The chain joins TRBV21-1 to TRBJ2-2; the D call of TRBD2 is as the table states it, not checked on the DNA. TRBV21-1 is classified as a pseudogene. CDR3 length equals 18 residues. The CDR3 loop is CASSKSGPQKTDTGELFF. In nucleotides, the CDR3 is TGTGCCAGCAGCAAAAGCGGACCTCAAAAAACGGACACCGGGGAGCTGTTTTTT.

The chain recombines TRBV11-2 with TRBJ2-7; 7 nucleotides line up with TRBD2. J was trimmed by 1 base and V by 1 base; bases with no gene match: 7. The germline gives CDR1 SGHAT, CDR2 FQNNGV. The CDR3 runs to 16 residues. In DNA form, the CDR3 reads TGTGCCAGCAGCTTAGTCCGTCCTAGCGGATCCTACGAGCAGTACTTC. This gives the protein CASSLVRPSGSYEQYF.

The CDR3 bases are TGCGCCAGCAGCCGTCCCGGGACAGACAGTTCGGACATTCAGTACTTC. It translates to CASSRPGTDSSDIQYF. V usage is TRBV5-1 and J usage is TRBJ2-4; TRBD1 matches at 7 bases. The V gene's germline CDR1 is SGHRS and CDR2 YFSETQ. CDR3 size: 16 residues. The V gene end was trimmed by 4 bases and the J gene end by 8 bases; junction bases not matched to a gene: 15. Full variable domain (remainder filled in from reference TRBV5-1 and TRBJ2-4): KAGVTQTPRYLIKTRGQQVTLSCSPISGHRSVSWYQQTPGQGLQFLFEYFSETQRNKGNFPGRFSGRQFSNSRSEMNVSTLELGDSALYLCASSRPGTDSSDIQYFGAGTRLSVL.

The V gene is TRBV18, the J gene TRBJ2-1; 10 bases are shared with TRBD2. This CDR3 spans 13 amino acids. The J segment lost 7 bases and the V segment lost 5 bases, leaving 2 bases of the junction unmatched. The germline V gene encodes CDR1 KGHSH and CDR2 LQKENI. CDR3 loop: CASSSTSGNEQFF. CDR3 in DNA: TGTGCCAGCTCATCGACTAGCGGGAATGAGCAGTTCTTC.

The genes are TRBV10-3 and TRBJ1-4, with D unresolved. The CDR3 has 14 amino acids. CDR1 and CDR2 from the germline V gene are ENHRY and SYGVKD. V gave up 4 bases and J gave up 2 bases, with 8 bases separating them. CDR3 in amino acids: CAISATATNEKLFF. The DNA for the CDR3 is TGTGCCATCAGTGCTACGGCGACTAATGAAAAACTGTTTTTT.

V gene TRBV12-5 combines with J gene TRBJ2-1; D tentatively fits TRBD1 or TRBD2 (6 bases each). The germline gives CDR1 LGHNT, CDR2 FRNRAP. This CDR3 has 19 residues. V lost 3 bases, J lost 0 bases, and 21 bases lay in between. In nucleotides, the CDR3 is TGTGCTAGTGGTTTAGTGACGGGGGCCCAAATGAGCTCCTACAATGAGCAGTTCTTC. Its translation is CASGLVTGAQMSSYNEQFF.

In its sample, this clone was seen a few times. This CDR3 is also generated by other DNA sequences in the sample. This rearrangement joins TRBV5-1 to TRBJ2-3; D is ambiguous. This CDR3 is built from 12 residues. Germline values: CDR1 SGHRS, CDR2 YFSETQ. The ends were cut back, 1 base at V and 2 bases at J, with 2 bases in the middle. The CDR3: CASSLPTDTQYF. The CDR3 DNA sequence: TGCGCCAGCAGCTTGCCCACAGATACGCAGTATTTT.

V is TRBV4-1 and J is TRBJ1-2; tentatively, D is TRBD1 (6 bases). The CDR3 runs to 13 residues. From germline, CDR1 is MGHRA and CDR2 YSYEKL. With 5 bases removed from V and 11 bases from J, the gap between germline ends came to 18 bases. CDR3 residues: CASSSSETRGYTF. The CDR3 coding sequence is TGCGCCAGCAGCTCGAGCGAAACTAGGGGGTACACCTTC.

The V call is TRBV30, the J call TRBJ2-7; TRBD1 matches at 7 bases. Germline assignment: CDR1 GTSNPN and CDR2 SVGIG (reference sequence). V was clipped by 3 bases and J by 4 bases; unmatched bases: 9. The CDR3 is made up of 14 amino acids. CDR3 loop: CAWRAYDREYEQYF. The CDR3 DNA reads as TGTGCCTGGAGGGCTTATGACAGGGAGTACGAGCAGTACTTC.

This clone has only a few counts. V and J are TRBV2 and TRBJ1-5, with D unclear. The CDR3 spans 14 residues. Trimming removed 7 bases from V and 5 bases from J, with 15 bases in between. CDR1 SNHLY and CDR2 FYNNEI come from the germline V gene. CDR3 sequence (DNA): TGTGCCAGCAAATGGAGGGATTCTGATCAGCCCCAGCATTTT. Protein product: CASKWRDSDQPQHF.

V is TRBV18 and J is TRBJ1-6; D gene unclear. The CDR3 runs to 15 residues. V shed 1 base and J shed 9 bases, with 13 bases lying between them. From germline, CDR1 is KGHSH and CDR2 LQKENI. DNA of the CDR3: TGTGCCAGCTCACCACAGTCGGCCCTCGGTTCACCCCTCCACTTT. Translation: CASSPQSALGSPLHF.

This clone occurred once. This sequence joins TRBV28 and TRBJ2-4; no clear D gene. CDR3 size: 12 residues. Germline-derived CDR1 and CDR2 are MDHEN and SYDVKM. Trimming took off 5 bases at V and 1 base at J, with 3 bases between the two ends. The CDR3: CASSVAKNIQYF. The CDR3, as DNA: TGTGCCAGCAGTGTTGCCAAAAACATTCAGTACTTC.

J is TRBJ2-1 and V is TRBV5-1; 8 bases line up with TRBD2. This CDR3 is 15 amino acids long. Germline V gene data show CDR1 as SGHRS and CDR2 as YFSETQ. With V trimmed by 3 bases and J by 5 bases, 7 bases remained unmatched. CDR3 sequence: CASSSNGRGDNEQFF. CDR3 nucleotides: TGCGCCAGCAGCTCCAACGGGAGGGGGGACAATGAGCAGTTCTTC.

This clone was seen ten or more times. The rearrangement joins TRBV9 to TRBJ1-1; the D is unclear. Germline V gene lookup returns CDR1 SGDLS and CDR2 YYNGEE. V was pared by 4 bases and J by 0 bases, with 7 bases between. The CDR3 extends over 13 amino acids. The chain's CDR3 is CASSSQMNTEAFF. CDR3 nucleotides: TGTGCCAGCAGCTCCCAGATGAACACTGAAGCTTTCTTT.

This rearrangement joins TRBV30 to TRBJ2-2; D is perhaps TRBD1 (6 bases). V was pared by 0 bases and J by 0 bases, with 8 bases between. This CDR3 region has 15 residues. The germline gives CDR1 GTSNPN, CDR2 SVGIG (reference sequence). In nucleotides, the CDR3 is TGTGCCTGGAGTGTAGGGACACCGAACACCGGGGAGCTGTTTTTT. As protein: CAWSVGTPNTGELFF. Drawing the rest from reference TRBV30 and TRBJ2-2, the complete variable domain is SQTIHQWPATLVQPVGSPLSLECTVEGTSNPNLYWYRQAAGRGLQLLFYSVGIGQISSEVPQNLSASRPQDRQFILSSKKLLLSDSGFYLCAWSVGTPNTGELFFGEGSRLTVL.

The chain carries TRBV6-5 and TRBJ1-3, with D perhaps TRBD1 (5 bases). Germline V lookup: CDR1 MNHEY, CDR2 SVGAGI. Trimming removed 6 bases from V and 0 bases from J, with 12 bases in between. The CDR3 totals 15 residues. The CDR3 DNA reads as TGTGCCAGCAGCCTCGGGGGGGGCTCTGGAAACACCATATATTTT. Amino acids: CASSLGGGSGNTIYF.

CDR3 protein: CASSITGAPNTEAFF. CDR3 in DNA: TGTGCCAGTAGTATCACAGGGGCTCCGAACACTGAAGCTTTCTTT. The V call is TRBV19, the J call TRBJ1-1, with 7 bases fitting TRBD1. Germline V CDR1 and CDR2: LNHDA, SQIVND (reference sequence). J was trimmed by 1 base and V by 3 bases; bases with no gene match: 5. The CDR3 has 15 residues.